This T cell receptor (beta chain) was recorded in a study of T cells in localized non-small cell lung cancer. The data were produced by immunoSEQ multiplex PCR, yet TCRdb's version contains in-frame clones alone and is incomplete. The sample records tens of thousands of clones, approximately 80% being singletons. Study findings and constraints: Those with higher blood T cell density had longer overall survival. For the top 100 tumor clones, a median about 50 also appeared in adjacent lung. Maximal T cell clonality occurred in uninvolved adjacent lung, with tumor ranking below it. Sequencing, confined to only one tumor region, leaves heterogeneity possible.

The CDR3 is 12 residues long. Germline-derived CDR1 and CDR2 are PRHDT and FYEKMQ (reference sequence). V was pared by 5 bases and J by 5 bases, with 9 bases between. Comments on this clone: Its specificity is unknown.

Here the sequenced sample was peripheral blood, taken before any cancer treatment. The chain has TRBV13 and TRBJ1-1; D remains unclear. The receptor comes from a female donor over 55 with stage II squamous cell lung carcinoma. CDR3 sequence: CASSQSRTEAFF. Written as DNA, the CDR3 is TGTGCCAGCAGCCAGAGTAGGACTGAAGCTTTCTTT.